Listed below are T cell receptor beta chains from one sample, sequenced in a study of blood T cell repertoires in COVID-19. Clones were sequenced by immunoSEQ multiplex PCR, and TCRdb holds only the in-frame ones, with some missing. The sample carries hundreds of thousands of clones, roughly 90% recorded once. Sequenced material: PBMCs or T cells enriched from blood (not recorded which). Source of these receptors: a young woman who had recovered from COVID-19. Both conserved end residues are part of each CDR3. The order of the fields is clone size, D gene, J gene, V gene, CDR3 DNA, CDR3 protein. D genes are given only for firm matches. Size is stated for part of the rows, as once, few or many counts, or as a class when the clone is expanded.

clone size: NA
D gene: NA
J gene: TRBJ2-5
V gene: TRBV6-2/TRBV6-3
CDR3 DNA: TGTGCCAGCAGTACTGGTGGGAGCCAAGAGACCCAGTACTTC
CDR3 protein: CASSTGGSQETQYF

clone size: NA
D gene: NA
J gene: TRBJ2-7
V gene: TRBV2
CDR3 DNA: TGTGCCAGCAGGGGGGCAGGCCTAGAACCCGAGCAGTACTTC
CDR3 protein: CASRGAGLEPEQYF

clone size: NA
D gene: NA
J gene: TRBJ1-1
V gene: TRBV5-1
CDR3 DNA: TGCGCCAGCAGTTCGGACACTGGGTATACTGAAGCTTTCTTT
CDR3 protein: CASSSDTGYTEAFF

clone size: NA
D gene: NA
J gene: TRBJ2-2
V gene: TRBV5-1
CDR3 DNA: TGCGCCAGCAGCTTGGAACCAGGGAGGAGGACCGGGGAGCTGTTTTTT
CDR3 protein: CASSLEPGRRTGELFF

clone size: once
D gene: TRBD2
J gene: TRBJ2-7
V gene: TRBV7-6
CDR3 DNA: TGTGCCAGCAGCTTAGCATTAGCGGGATTCGCCGAGCAGTACTTC
CDR3 protein: CASSLALAGFAEQYF

clone size: NA
D gene: TRBD2
J gene: TRBJ2-2
V gene: TRBV15
CDR3 DNA: TGTGCCACCAGCTTGGGCGGGAGGAACACCGGGGAGCTGTTTTTT
CDR3 protein: CATSLGGRNTGELFF

clone size: NA
D gene: TRBD1
J gene: TRBJ2-7
V gene: TRBV5-4
CDR3 DNA: TGTGCCAGCAGCGGACAGGGTTCCCACGAGCAGTACTTC
CDR3 protein: CASSGQGSHEQYF

clone size: NA
D gene: TRBD1
J gene: TRBJ2-4
V gene: TRBV28
CDR3 DNA: TGTGCCAGCAGTTCCCTTGGACAGGGGGCAGCCAAAAACATTCAGTACTTC
CDR3 protein: CASSSLGQGAAKNIQYF

clone size: NA
D gene: NA
J gene: TRBJ2-7
V gene: TRBV30
CDR3 DNA: TGTGCCTTTAAACAGGAGTTACACTCCTACGAGCAGTACTTC
CDR3 protein: CAFKQELHSYEQYF

clone size: once
D gene: NA
J gene: TRBJ1-6
V gene: TRBV15
CDR3 DNA: TGTGCCACCAGCAGAGATTTACAGACATATAATTCACCCCTCCACTTT
CDR3 protein: CATSRDLQTYNSPLHF

clone size: once
D gene: TRBD1
J gene: TRBJ1-5
V gene: TRBV7-8
CDR3 DNA: TGTGCCAGCAGCCCCGGGACAGGGGGCACGGATCAGCCCCAGCATTTT
CDR3 protein: CASSPGTGGTDQPQHF

clone size: NA
D gene: TRBD2
J gene: TRBJ2-7
V gene: TRBV7-2
CDR3 DNA: TGTGCCAGCAGCTTGACTAGCGGTAGCGAGCAGTACTTC
CDR3 protein: CASSLTSGSEQYF

clone size: NA
D gene: NA
J gene: TRBJ2-1
V gene: TRBV12-3/TRBV12-4
CDR3 DNA: TGTGCCAGCAGGGGGGCTGACAATGAGCAGTTCTTC
CDR3 protein: CASRGADNEQFF

clone size: NA
D gene: NA
J gene: TRBJ2-3
V gene: TRBV4-1
CDR3 DNA: TGCGCCAGCAGCCACAGTAGGAGCGATACGCAGTATTTT
CDR3 protein: CASSHSRSDTQYF

clone size: NA
D gene: NA
J gene: TRBJ1-5
V gene: TRBV19
CDR3 DNA: TGTGCCAGTAGTATGAGCAGGTACAATCAGCCCCAGCATTTT
CDR3 protein: CASSMSRYNQPQHF

clone size: NA
D gene: TRBD2
J gene: TRBJ2-3
V gene: TRBV11-2
CDR3 DNA: TGTGCCAGCAGCTTAGGTGCCCCACTAGCGGATCTTAGGATAGATACGCAGTATTTT
CDR3 protein: CASSLGAPLADLRIDTQYF

clone size: once
D gene: NA
J gene: TRBJ2-1
V gene: TRBV18
CDR3 DNA: TGTGCCAGCTCACCACCGAGGACTCGCTCCAATGAGCAGTTCTTC
CDR3 protein: CASSPPRTRSNEQFF

clone size: NA
D gene: TRBD2
J gene: TRBJ2-1
V gene: TRBV14
CDR3 DNA: TGTGCCAGCAGCCAAGAGGTAGCGGGAAAGTTCTTC
CDR3 protein: CASSQEVAGKFF

clone size: NA
D gene: TRBD1
J gene: TRBJ2-7
V gene: TRBV2
CDR3 DNA: TGTGCCAGCAGTGAGGGACAGGGGGTCTACGAGCAGTACTTC
CDR3 protein: CASSEGQGVYEQYF

clone size: NA
D gene: TRBD1
J gene: TRBJ1-5
V gene: TRBV28
CDR3 DNA: TGTGCCAGCAGTACAGACAGGGGGAATCAGCCCCAGCATTTT
CDR3 protein: CASSTDRGNQPQHF

clone size: NA
D gene: NA
J gene: TRBJ2-5
V gene: TRBV5-1
CDR3 DNA: TGCGCCAGCAAGATCAGGGTCCAAGAGACCCAGTACTTC
CDR3 protein: CASKIRVQETQYF

clone size: NA
D gene: TRBD2
J gene: TRBJ2-2
V gene: TRBV11-3
CDR3 DNA: TGTGCCAGCAGCTTAGATCGAGTAGCGGGAGCCGGGGAGCTGTTTTTT
CDR3 protein: CASSLDRVAGAGELFF

clone size: few
D gene: TRBD1
J gene: TRBJ2-7
V gene: TRBV7-9
CDR3 DNA: TGTGCCAGCACCCTGACAGGGATTTCCTACGAGCAGTACTTC
CDR3 protein: CASTLTGISYEQYF

clone size: few
D gene: TRBD2
J gene: TRBJ2-1
V gene: TRBV5-4
CDR3 DNA: TGTGCCAGCAGCTCCGGGACTAGCGGGCCTAGCTCCTACAATGAGCAGTTCTTC
CDR3 protein: CASSSGTSGPSSYNEQFF

clone size: NA
D gene: TRBD1
J gene: TRBJ1-5
V gene: TRBV6-5
CDR3 DNA: TGTGCCAGCAGTTTTATCAGGGGGCGGATAGATCAGCCCCAGCATTTT
CDR3 protein: CASSFIRGRIDQPQHF

clone size: NA
D gene: NA
J gene: TRBJ1-5
V gene: TRBV6-5
CDR3 DNA: TGTGCCAGCAGTTACGTAGACAGTTATCAGCCCCAGCATTTT
CDR3 protein: CASSYVDSYQPQHF

clone size: once
D gene: NA
J gene: TRBJ2-7
V gene: TRBV7-2
CDR3 DNA: TGTGCCAGCAGCCCAAGAATGGGAGGATCCTACGAGCAGTACTTC
CDR3 protein: CASSPRMGGSYEQYF

clone size: NA
D gene: NA
J gene: TRBJ2-2
V gene: TRBV7-3
CDR3 DNA: TGTGCCAGCAGCCTGAACACCGGGGAGCTGTTTTTT
CDR3 protein: CASSLNTGELFF

clone size: NA
D gene: TRBD2
J gene: TRBJ2-2
V gene: TRBV5-1
CDR3 DNA: TGCGCCAGCAGCTTGGCCCTGGGCAGCGGGGACACCGGGGAGCTGTTTTTT
CDR3 protein: CASSLALGSGDTGELFF

clone size: NA
D gene: NA
J gene: TRBJ1-1
V gene: TRBV19
CDR3 DNA: TGTGCCAGTACCTCGGCGGGGGCTGAAGCTTTCTTT
CDR3 protein: CASTSAGAEAFF

clone size: NA
D gene: TRBD1
J gene: TRBJ2-2
V gene: TRBV19
CDR3 DNA: TGTGCCAGTAGTATCGGGACAGTGAACACCGGGGAGCTGTTTTTT
CDR3 protein: CASSIGTVNTGELFF

clone size: NA
D gene: NA
J gene: TRBJ1-1
V gene: TRBV18
CDR3 DNA: TGTGCCAGCTCACCCGTATTTTCAGGGAGGACTGAAGCTTTCTTT
CDR3 protein: CASSPVFSGRTEAFF

clone size: NA
D gene: TRBD1
J gene: TRBJ1-2
V gene: TRBV25-1
CDR3 DNA: TGTGCCAGCAGTGCGACAGGGAGGTATGGCTACACCTTC
CDR3 protein: CASSATGRYGYTF

clone size: NA
D gene: TRBD1
J gene: TRBJ1-2
V gene: TRBV7-9
CDR3 DNA: TGTGCCAGCAGCGGTAGACAGGGGGCATGGGGCTACACCTTC
CDR3 protein: CASSGRQGAWGYTF

clone size: NA
D gene: NA
J gene: TRBJ1-2
V gene: TRBV9
CDR3 DNA: TGTGCCAGCAGTAGTGGGGGCGCGGGTGGCTACACCTTC
CDR3 protein: CASSSGGAGGYTF